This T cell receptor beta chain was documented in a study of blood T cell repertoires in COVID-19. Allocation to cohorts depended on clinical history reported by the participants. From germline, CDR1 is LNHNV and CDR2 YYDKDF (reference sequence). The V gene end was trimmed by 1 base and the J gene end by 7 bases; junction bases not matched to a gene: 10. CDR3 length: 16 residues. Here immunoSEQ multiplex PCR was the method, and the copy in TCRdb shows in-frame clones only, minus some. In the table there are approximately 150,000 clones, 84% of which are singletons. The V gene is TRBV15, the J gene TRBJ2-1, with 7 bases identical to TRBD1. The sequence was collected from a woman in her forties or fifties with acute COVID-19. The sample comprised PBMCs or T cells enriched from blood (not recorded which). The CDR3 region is CATSRGGQERSNEQFF. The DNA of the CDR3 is TGTGCCACCAGCAGAGGCGGACAGGAGCGTTCTAATGAGCAGTTCTTC. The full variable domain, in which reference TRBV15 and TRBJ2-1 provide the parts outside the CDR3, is DAMVIQNPRYQVTQFGKPVTLSCSQTLNHNVMYWYQQKSSQAPKLLFHYYDKDFNNEADTPDNFQSRRPNTSFCFLDIRSPGLGDTAMYLCATSRGGQERSNEQFFGPGTRLTVL.